The TCR beta chain described here comes from a study of Ad26.COV2.S vaccination and SARS-CoV-2 variants. A remark on this clone: Its target is not known.

TCRdb's copy holds only in-frame clones and misses some; the assay was immunoSEQ multiplex PCR. The sample records about 370,000 clones, about 91% being singletons. Study-wide findings and caveats: Substantial breadth in spike-specific CD8+ and CD4+ T cell responses was reportedly seen after vaccination. Estimates derived from TCR breadth and depth analyses may have underestimated total T cell responses.

The germline CDR1 and CDR2 sequences are LNHDA and SQIVND (reference sequence). CDR3 length: 15 residues. V was shortened by 1 base and J by 4 bases, with 14 bases between the two germline ends. Treatment indicated: roughly 18 received Ad26.COV2.S at low or high dose, single or two shots; roughly 5 received placebo; per-sample allocation not given. Day 63 after the first injection of vaccine or placebo was the sampling time. The sequence derives from a person between 18 and 65 years old who received the Ad26.COV2.S COVID-19 vaccine or a placebo. V gene TRBV19 combines with J gene TRBJ2-7; D possibly uses TRBD1 or TRBD2 (5 bases each). The sequencing used peripheral blood, collected in a trial of Ad26.COV2.S vaccine versus placebo. The CDR3 DNA is TGTGCCAGTAGTATAGCTTGGGACCCCGGGTACGAGCAGTACTTC. Translation: CASSIAWDPGYEQYF.